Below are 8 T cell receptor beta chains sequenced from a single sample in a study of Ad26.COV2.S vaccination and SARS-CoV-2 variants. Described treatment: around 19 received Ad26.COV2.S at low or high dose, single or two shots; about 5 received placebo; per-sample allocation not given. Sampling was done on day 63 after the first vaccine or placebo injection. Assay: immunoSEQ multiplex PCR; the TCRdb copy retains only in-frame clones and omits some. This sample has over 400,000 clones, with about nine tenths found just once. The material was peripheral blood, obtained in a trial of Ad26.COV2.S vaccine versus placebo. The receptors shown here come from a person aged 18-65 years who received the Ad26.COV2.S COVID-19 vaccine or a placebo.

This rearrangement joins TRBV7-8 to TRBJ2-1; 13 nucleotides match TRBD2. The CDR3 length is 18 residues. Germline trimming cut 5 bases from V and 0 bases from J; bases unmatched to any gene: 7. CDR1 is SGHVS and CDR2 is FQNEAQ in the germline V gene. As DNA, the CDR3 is TGTGCCAGCAGCCCACTAGCGGGAGGGATTAGCTCCTACAATGAGCAGTTCTTC. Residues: CASSPLAGGISSYNEQFF. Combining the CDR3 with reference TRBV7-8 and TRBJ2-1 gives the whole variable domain GAGVSQSPRYKVAKRGQDVALRCDPISGHVSLFWYQQALGQGPEFLTYFQNEAQLDKSGLPSDRFFAERPEGSVSTLKIQRTQQEDSAVYLCASSPLAGGISSYNEQFFGPGTRLTVL.

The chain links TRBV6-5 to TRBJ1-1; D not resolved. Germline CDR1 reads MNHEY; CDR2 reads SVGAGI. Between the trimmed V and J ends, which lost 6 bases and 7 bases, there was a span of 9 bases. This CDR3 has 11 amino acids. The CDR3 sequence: CASSREGEAFF. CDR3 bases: TGTGCCAGCAGCCGGGAGGGTGAAGCTTTCTTT.

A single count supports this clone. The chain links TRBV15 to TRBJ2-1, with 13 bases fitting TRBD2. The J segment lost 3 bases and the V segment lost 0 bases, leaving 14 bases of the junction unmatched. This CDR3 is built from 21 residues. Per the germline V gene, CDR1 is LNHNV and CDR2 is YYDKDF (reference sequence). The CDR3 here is CATSRDPSGTSGDLDYNEQFF. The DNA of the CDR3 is TGTGCCACCAGCAGAGACCCCTCCGGGACTAGCGGGGACCTTGACTACAATGAGCAGTTCTTC.

The CDR3 nucleotides read TGTGCCATCAGTGAGTCGATATCGAGTACAAACACTGAAGCTTTCTTT. This codes for CAISESISSTNTEAFF. The chain recombines TRBV10-3 with TRBJ1-1, with D uncertain. The CDR3 contains 16 residues. The V gene's germline CDR1 is ENHRY and CDR2 SYGVKD. Trimming pared 0 bases from V and 2 bases from J, leaving 13 bases between.

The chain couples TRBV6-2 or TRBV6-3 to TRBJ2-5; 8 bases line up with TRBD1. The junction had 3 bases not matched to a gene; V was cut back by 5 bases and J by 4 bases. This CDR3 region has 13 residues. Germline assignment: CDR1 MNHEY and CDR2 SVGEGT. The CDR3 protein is CASSADRGETQYF. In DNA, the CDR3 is TGTGCCAGCAGTGCCGACAGGGGAGAGACCCAGTACTTC.

The chain's CDR3 is CASSGSRTDEQFF. CDR3 bases: TGTGCCAGCAGTGGGTCGCGGACGGATGAGCAGTTCTTC. V usage is TRBV2 and J usage is TRBJ2-1; D gene unclear. CDR1 is SNHLY, CDR2 FYNNEI, per germline. V was cut by 4 bases and J by 8 bases, with 12 bases left in between. The CDR3 has 13 residues.

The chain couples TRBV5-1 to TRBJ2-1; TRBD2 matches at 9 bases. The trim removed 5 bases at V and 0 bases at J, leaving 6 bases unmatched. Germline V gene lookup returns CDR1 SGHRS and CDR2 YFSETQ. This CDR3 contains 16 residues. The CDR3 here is CASRRSGGSSYNEQFF. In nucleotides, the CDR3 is TGCGCCAGCAGGCGTAGCGGGGGAAGCTCCTACAATGAGCAGTTCTTC.

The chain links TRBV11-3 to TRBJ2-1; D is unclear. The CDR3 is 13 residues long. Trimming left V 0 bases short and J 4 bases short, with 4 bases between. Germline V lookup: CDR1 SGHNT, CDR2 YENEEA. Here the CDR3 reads CASSLEVYNEQFF. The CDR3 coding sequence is TGTGCCAGCAGCTTAGAAGTTTACAATGAGCAGTTCTTC.